A single sample is the source of the 14 T cell receptor beta chains below, sequenced in a study of blood T cells in healthy people across ages. Sample-barcoded 5' priming and a J-beta primer mix drove a second PCR of roughly 7 to 11 cycles. One entry per CDR3 protein, called by TCRdb with MiXCR from the 5' RACE reads. The profile shows 790,000 or so distinct CDR3 sequences, more than 50% of them singletons. The sequencing input was blood. These receptor sequences come from a man between 40 and 49 years old in good health.

The chain is built from TRBV20-1 and TRBJ1-1; unclear D gene. V gave up 1 base and J gave up 1 base, with 7 bases separating them. The V gene's germline CDR1 is DFQATT and CDR2 SNEGSKA (reference sequence). The CDR3 runs to 13 residues. The CDR3 DNA reads as TGCAGTGCTAGAGTATCTGCGAACACTGAAGCTTTCTTT. This codes for CSARVSANTEAFF.

DNA of the CDR3: TGTGCCAGCACCGACTACAGGGCCTACGAGCAGTACTTC. Translation: CASTDYRAYEQYF. This rearrangement joins TRBV28 to TRBJ2-7; D might be TRBD1 (6 bases). The length of the CDR3 is 13 residues. V lost 7 bases and J 2 bases, leaving 12 bases between the germline ends. Germline lookup yields CDR1 MDHEN and CDR2 SYDVKM.

V usage is TRBV27 and J usage is TRBJ2-1, with 8 bases identical to TRBD2. The CDR3 is 17 amino acids. The germline V gene has CDR1 MNHEY and CDR2 SMNVEV (reference sequence). Germline trimming cut 0 bases from V and 10 bases from J; bases unmatched to any gene: 14. CDR3 nucleotides: TGTGCCAGCAGTTTATCGGGCTCCGGGACTAGGAGTTGGGAGCAGTTCTTC. Its protein product is CASSLSGSGTRSWEQFF.

The rearrangement uses TRBV10-3 and TRBJ2-5; 7 bases match TRBD1. V was clipped by 4 bases and J by 5 bases; unmatched bases: 7. The germline V gene encodes CDR1 ENHRY and CDR2 SYGVKD. The CDR3 spans 14 residues. CDR3 sequence reads: CAISGTDRVETQYF. The CDR3 nucleotides are TGTGCCATCAGTGGGACAGACAGGGTGGAGACCCAGTACTTC.

This chain links TRBV10-3 with TRBJ1-1, with a tentative D call TRBD1 (5 bases). CDR3 size: 13 residues. V gave up 4 bases and J gave up 0 bases, with 6 bases separating them. In germline, CDR1 is ENHRY, CDR2 SYGVKD. The CDR3 DNA is TGTGCCATCAGTGCGGACATGAACACTGAAGCTTTCTTT. Residues: CAISADMNTEAFF.

This clonotype has just a few counts. The V call is TRBV4-2, the J call TRBJ2-3; 11 nucleotides align to TRBD2. This CDR3 has 17 residues. Germline V gene lookup returns CDR1 LGHNA and CDR2 YNFKEQ. Trimming took 2 bases from V and 2 from J; bases not matched to a gene: 6. The CDR3 spells CASSQKGLAEYTDTQYF. The CDR3 DNA reads as TGTGCCAGCAGCCAAAAGGGACTAGCGGAATACACAGATACGCAGTATTTT.

For this clonotype: One end of the junction fails to match germline, which may point to a read error. This sequence joins TRBV4-3 and TRBJ2-5; D call uncertain. The J call may be faulty, since TRBJ2-7 better matches the DNA end. CDR3 length equals 13 residues. Germline loops: CDR1 LGHNA, CDR2 YSLEER. CDR3 sequence reads: CASGQDLLYEQYF. As DNA, the CDR3 is TGCGCCAGCGGCCAAGATCTCCTCTACGAGCAGTACTTC.

This chain's CDR3 is CASSFSLTKGNQPQHF. CDR3 coding DNA: TGTGCCAGCAGTTTTTCCCTGACAAAAGGCAATCAGCCCCAGCATTTT. The V gene is TRBV28, the J gene TRBJ1-5; D is undetermined. Germline CDR1 reads MDHEN; CDR2 reads SYDVKM. This CDR3 is built from 16 residues. V was cut by 3 bases and J by 2 bases, with 14 bases left in between.

This clonotype was counted only a few times. This rearrangement joins TRBV24-1 to TRBJ2-5; TRBD1 matches 9 bases. Gene TRBJ2-7 matches the end of the DNA better, so the J call may be wrong. The CDR3 contains 13 residues. Germline V gene sequence: CDR1 KGHDR, CDR2 SFDVKD. CDR3 coding DNA: TGTGCCACCAGTCCGCGGACAGGGGACGAGCAGTACTTC. Encoded protein: CATSPRTGDEQYF.

This clonotype has a single count. The V gene is TRBV27, the J gene TRBJ2-1, with a possible D match to TRBD1 (5 bases). CDR3 length: 15 amino acids. CDR1 and CDR2 (germline): MNHEY, SMNVEV (reference sequence). The V end lost 0 bases, the J end lost 8 bases, and 14 bases lay between the germline ends. CDR3 sequence (DNA): TGTGCCAGCAGTTTATCGCTGTCAGGGTGGGATGAGCAGTTCTTC. It yields the protein CASSLSLSGWDEQFF.

There are a few counts of this clonotype. J is TRBJ2-7 and V is TRBV6-2 or TRBV6-3; D is unresolved. CDR3 length: 15 residues. From germline, CDR1 is MNHEY and CDR2 SVGEGT. V was trimmed by 2 bases and J by 0 bases, leaving 11 bases between them. The DNA for the CDR3 is TGTGCCAGCAGTTACCGGCGGAATAGCTCCTACGAGCAGTACTTC. Its translation: CASSYRRNSSYEQYF.

A few counts support this clonotype. The chain links TRBV4-1 to TRBJ2-1; 7 positions agree with TRBD1. V shed 1 base and J 8 bases; nucleotides not matched to a gene: 5. The CDR3 covers 14 residues. Germline V gene data show CDR1 as MGHRA and CDR2 as YSYEKL. CDR3: CASSQGNRGYEQFF. The CDR3 DNA reads as TGCGCCAGCAGCCAAGGTAACAGGGGATATGAGCAGTTCTTC.

V gene TRBV5-1 combines with J gene TRBJ1-6, with D tentatively TRBD1 (5 bases). The germline gives CDR1 SGHRS, CDR2 YFSETQ. The V and J ends lost 3 bases and 7 bases respectively, with 11 bases between them. The CDR3 sequence is 14 residues long. CDR3 protein: CASSSGQRNSPLHF. The CDR3 DNA is TGCGCCAGCAGCTCTGGACAAAGAAATTCACCCCTCCACTTT. Together with reference TRBV5-1 and TRBJ1-6, the CDR3 gives the full variable domain: KAGVTQTPRYLIKTRGQQVTLSCSPISGHRSVSWYQQTPGQGLQFLFEYFSETQRNKGNFPGRFSGRQFSNSRSEMNVSTLELGDSALYLCASSSGQRNSPLHFGNGTRLTVT.

A few counts support this clonotype. The CDR3 sequence is CSVEGERGRNYGYTF. The CDR3 DNA sequence: TGCAGCGTTGAGGGGGAGCGGGGGCGAAACTATGGCTACACCTTC. The chain joins TRBV29-1 to TRBJ1-2, with a tentative D call TRBD1 (6 bases). CDR3 length equals 15 residues. Per the germline V gene, CDR1 is SQVTM and CDR2 is ANQGSEA. Trimming removed 3 bases from V and 2 bases from J, with 16 bases in between.